This passage covers 4 T cell receptor beta chains from one sample sequenced in a study. MiXCR, applied by TCRdb to the 5' RACE reads, yields one record per CDR3 protein. The table lists 6,000 to 7,500 distinct CDR3 sequences, 73% of them singletons. The sorted Tregs were CD4+CD25+CD127-/low cells. The specimen was tumor-infiltrating Tregs sorted from the breast tumor. These receptors were obtained from a female donor with breast cancer.

V and J are TRBV5-1 and TRBJ2-7, with 10 nucleotides matching TRBD1. Trimming took 3 bases from V and 4 from J; bases not matched to a gene: 4. Looked up from germline, CDR1 is SGHRS and CDR2 is YFSETQ. The CDR3 loop spans 14 amino acids. CDR3 in amino acids: CASSWTGGGYEQYF. The DNA for the CDR3 is TGCGCCAGCAGCTGGACAGGGGGAGGATACGAGCAGTACTTC.

The V gene is TRBV7-2, the J gene TRBJ2-3; no clear D. The CDR3 contains 13 residues. Deletions cut 2 bases from V and 5 bases from J, with 8 bases between. Germline values: CDR1 SGHTA, CDR2 FQGNSA. The chain's CDR3 is CASSLRSKDTQYF. As DNA, the CDR3 is TGTGCCAGCAGCTTAAGGTCGAAAGATACGCAGTATTTT. Filled out from reference TRBV7-2 and TRBJ2-3, the complete variable domain reads GAGVSQSPSNKVTEKGKDVELRCDPISGHTALYWYRQSLGQGLEFLIYFQGNSAPDKSGLPSDRFSAERTGGSVSTLTIQRTQQEDSAVYLCASSLRSKDTQYFGPGTRLTVL.

The V call is TRBV7-8, the J call TRBJ2-4, with 10 bases aligning to TRBD2. The CDR3 is 14 amino acids. The V segment lost 3 bases and the J segment 6 bases; nucleotides outside the gene matches: 2. Germline CDR1 is SGHVS and CDR2 is FQNEAQ. CDR3 protein: CASSLSSGGNIQYF. CDR3 DNA sequence: TGTGCCAGCAGCTTGTCTAGCGGGGGAAACATTCAGTACTTC.

About this clonotype: This may come from a read error, since a much larger clone is one base off. As the CDR3 is not closed by the conserved phenylalanine or tryptophan, this likely results from a read error. The rearrangement uses TRBV27 and TRBJ2-6; no clear D gene. Trimming stripped 6 bases from V and 0 bases from J, with 12 bases between. The germline CDR1 and CDR2 sequences are MNHEY and SMNVEV (reference sequence). CDR3 length: 16 amino acids. This chain's CDR3 is CASRHGRTSGANVLTL. The CDR3 DNA follows: TGTGCCAGCAGACACGGACGGACCTCTGGGGCCAACGTCCTGACTCTC.